This T cell receptor beta chain was sequenced in a study of cytotoxic CD8 clonotypes in ibrutinib-treated CLL. Looking at the study overall: The study included 11 to 12 relapsed/refractory and about 16 treatment-naive patients; about 18 had IGHV unmutated disease. The authors obtained response samples at a median of approximately 12 months of treatment, range 6 to 36. General observations from the study: Rising at ibrutinib response, clonality subsequently fell back toward baseline at progression. Baseline clonality exceeded age-matched healthy donors and tracked circulating CD8+ T-cell counts.

Trimming took 4 bases from V and 4 from J; bases not matched to a gene: 10. The germline gives CDR1 GTSNPN, CDR2 SVGIG (reference sequence). This CDR3 region has 15 residues. In this sample, this clone turned up a few times. Its specificity is not known. Sequenced by immunoSEQ multiplex PCR; TCRdb stores in-frame clones only, minus some. The data contain about 200,000 clones, roughly 65% of them singletons. Sample: PBMCs, taken after 12 months of ibrutinib treatment. The origin of this receptor is a human donor with chronic lymphocytic leukemia. The gene calls are TRBV30 and TRBJ1-2; 9 bases are shared with TRBD1. The CDR3 nucleotides read TGTGCCTGGAAAGAGGGACAGGGTGGGAGCTATGGCTACACCTTC. Amino acid sequence: CAWKEGQGGSYGYTF.